The TCR beta chain described here comes from a study of cytomegalovirus exposure and HLA in healthy donors. In the study overall: Approximately 190 million T cells yielded more than 95 million unique TCR beta sequences, as an earlier analysis found.

With 60 Vbeta and 13 Jbeta primers, the PCR was carried out. The data were produced by immunoSEQ multiplex PCR, yet TCRdb's version contains in-frame clones alone and is incomplete. The sample consists of 200,000 to 300,000 clones, about 81% of them appearing once. Likely unrecorded immune exposures existed in these nominally healthy donors. Germline CDR1 is SGHNT and CDR2 is YENEEA. The CDR3 sequence is 18 residues long. V was pared by 1 base and J by 1 base, with 11 bases of the junction left unmatched. Sample: PBMCs. This clonotype was obtained from a woman in her thirties or forties in good health and CMV-seropositive. V and J are TRBV11-3 and TRBJ2-5; 8 nucleotides line up with TRBD2. CDR3 DNA: TGTGCCAGCAGCTTAGGGGTGGCGCTAGCGGGCCTCCAAGAGACCCAGTACTTC. This codes for CASSLGVALAGLQETQYF.